This T cell receptor beta chain was recorded in a study of long-term antiretroviral therapy in people with HIV. Study-wide context: When the earliest samples were collected, ART was typically delayed until CD4 counts fell.

Investigators performed immunoSEQ version v3.0 at survey level. The table came from immunoSEQ multiplex PCR; TCRdb's copy has only in-frame clones and leaves some out. The table includes about 12,000 clones, around 77% detected once. V shed 4 bases and J 2 bases; nucleotides not matched to a gene: 6. Germline CDR1 is SGHNT and CDR2 is YYREEE (reference sequence). This CDR3 spans 14 amino acids. This TCR came from a woman aged 40 to 50 with HIV. The chain joins TRBV5-4 to TRBJ2-7; 7 nucleotides agree with TRBD1. Material: unsorted PBMCs, obtained 0.5 years before starting antiretroviral therapy. The CDR3 DNA reads as TGTGCCAGCAGCATCGGGACAGATACCTACGAGCAGTACTTC. It encodes CASSIGTDTYEQYF.